This T cell receptor (beta chain) comes out of a study of T-cell reconstitution after alpha-beta-depleted transplantation in children. This clonotype was detected only a few times. A TCRbeta library incorporating unique molecular identifiers was prepared. In TCRdb, the PCR reads were re-called with MiXCR into one record per CDR3 protein. Altogether nearly 550,000 distinct CDR3 sequences are present, approximately 16% being singletons, with the ten largest covering 2.5% to 4%. Trimming took 0 bases from V and 0 from J, leaving 12 bases between them. Per germline, CDR1 LNHDA and CDR2 SQIVND (reference sequence). The CDR3 runs 17 residues.

This sequence joins TRBV19 and TRBJ2-1; no clear D. The source of this sequence is a human donor who donated a stem cell graft to a child with acute lymphoblastic leukemia. Here the sequenced sample was PBMCs from the stem cell graft donor, taken from the stem cell graft. CDR3 nucleotides: TGTGCCAGTAGTATAGATCCCAGAGTTCTCTCCTACAATGAGCAGTTCTTC. This translates into CASSIDPRVLSYNEQFF.